This TCR beta chain was recorded in a study of blood T cell repertoires in COVID-19. The wider study: Samples of COVID-19 (acute and convalescent) were obtained from the United States, Italy and Spain. T cells, B-cell-depleted T cells, or PBMCs supplied cDNA or gDNA.

This clone has more than one count but fewer than ten. The repertoire was sequenced with immunoSEQ multiplex PCR; TCRdb's copy has only in-frame clones and lacks some. The sample records roughly 250,000 clones, 86% being singletons. The CDR3 covers 14 residues. With 5 bases clipped from V and 7 bases from J, the junction kept 6 bases outside the gene matches. Germline-derived CDR1 and CDR2 are SGHVS and FQNEAQ. The V and J genes are TRBV7-8 and TRBJ2-7; TRBD2 matches 12 bases. The receptor was derived from a man in his forties or fifties who had recovered from COVID-19. The sample comprised peripheral blood. The CDR3 reads CASSTGLAGMEQYF. Here the CDR3 DNA reads TGTGCCAGCAGCACCGGACTAGCGGGGATGGAGCAGTACTTC.